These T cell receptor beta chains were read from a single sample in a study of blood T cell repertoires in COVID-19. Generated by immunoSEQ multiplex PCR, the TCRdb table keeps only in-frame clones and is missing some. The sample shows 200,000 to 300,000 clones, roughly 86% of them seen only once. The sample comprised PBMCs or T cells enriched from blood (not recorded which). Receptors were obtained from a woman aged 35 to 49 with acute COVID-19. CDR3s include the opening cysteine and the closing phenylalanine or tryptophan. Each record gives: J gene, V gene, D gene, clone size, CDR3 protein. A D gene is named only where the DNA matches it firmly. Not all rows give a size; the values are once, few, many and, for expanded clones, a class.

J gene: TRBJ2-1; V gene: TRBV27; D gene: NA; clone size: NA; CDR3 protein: CASTSGVGRAGEQFF
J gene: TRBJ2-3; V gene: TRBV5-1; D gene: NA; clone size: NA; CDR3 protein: CASSSTSTDTQYF
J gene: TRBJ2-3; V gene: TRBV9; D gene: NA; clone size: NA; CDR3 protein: CASSVEQGTDTQYF
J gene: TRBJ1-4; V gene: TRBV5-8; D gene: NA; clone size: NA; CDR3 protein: CASSLSQFGNEKLFF
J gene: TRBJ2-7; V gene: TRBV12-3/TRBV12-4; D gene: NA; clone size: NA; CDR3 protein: CASSSFGDEQYF
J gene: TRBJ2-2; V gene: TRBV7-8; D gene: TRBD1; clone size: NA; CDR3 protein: CASRIGTANTGELFF
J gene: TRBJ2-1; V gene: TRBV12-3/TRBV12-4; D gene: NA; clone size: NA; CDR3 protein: CASWGDNEQFF
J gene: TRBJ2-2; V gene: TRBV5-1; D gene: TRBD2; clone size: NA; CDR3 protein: CASSLLGTSGISAGELFF
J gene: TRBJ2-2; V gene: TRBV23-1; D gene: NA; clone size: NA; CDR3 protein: CASSQSRQGNTGELFF
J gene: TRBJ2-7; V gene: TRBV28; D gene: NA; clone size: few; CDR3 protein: CASSPSRGALSYEQYF
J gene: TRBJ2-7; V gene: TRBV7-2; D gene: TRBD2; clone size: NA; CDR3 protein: CASSLESASGTYEQYF
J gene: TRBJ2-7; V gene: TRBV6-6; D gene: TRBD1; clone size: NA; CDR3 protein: CASRGQGEFYEQYF
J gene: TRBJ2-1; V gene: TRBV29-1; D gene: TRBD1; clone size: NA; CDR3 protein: CSVGLRTGSYNEQFF
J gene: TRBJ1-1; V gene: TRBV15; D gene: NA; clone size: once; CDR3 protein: CATSRGAEVTEAFF
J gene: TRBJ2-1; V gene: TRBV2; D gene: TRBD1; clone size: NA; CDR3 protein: CASTQPRQGINEQFF
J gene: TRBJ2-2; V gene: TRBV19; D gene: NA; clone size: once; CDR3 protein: CASSTKYVLGGRGNTGELFF
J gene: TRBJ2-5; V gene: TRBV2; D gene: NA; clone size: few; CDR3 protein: CASSETAMGETQYF
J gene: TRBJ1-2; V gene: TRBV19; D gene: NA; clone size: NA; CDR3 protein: CASSIDLQGILVGYTF
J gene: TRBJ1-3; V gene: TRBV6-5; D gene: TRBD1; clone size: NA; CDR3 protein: CASSTDRDGNTIYF
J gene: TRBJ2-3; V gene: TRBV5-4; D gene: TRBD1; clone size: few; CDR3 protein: CASSRTGATDTQYF
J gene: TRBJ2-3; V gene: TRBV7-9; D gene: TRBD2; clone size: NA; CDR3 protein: CASAPGGEGDTQYF
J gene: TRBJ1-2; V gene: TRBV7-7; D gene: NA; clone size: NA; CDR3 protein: CASSLAGTPQRDYGYTF
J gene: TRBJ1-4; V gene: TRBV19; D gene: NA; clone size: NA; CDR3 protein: CASSPRQDEKLFF
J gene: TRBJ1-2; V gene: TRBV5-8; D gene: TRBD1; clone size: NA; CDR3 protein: CASSFTGGIGYTF
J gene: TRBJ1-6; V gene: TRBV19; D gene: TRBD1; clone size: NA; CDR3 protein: CASSATGGVHSPLHF
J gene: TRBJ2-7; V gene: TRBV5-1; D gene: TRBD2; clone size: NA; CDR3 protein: CASSLATGRAREQYF
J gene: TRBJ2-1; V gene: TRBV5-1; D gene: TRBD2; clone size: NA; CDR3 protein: CASSGGTSNEQFF
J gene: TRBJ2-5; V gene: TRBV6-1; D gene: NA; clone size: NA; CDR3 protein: CASSEDRQETQYF
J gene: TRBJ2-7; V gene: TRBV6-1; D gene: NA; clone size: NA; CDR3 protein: CASSEALGALSYEQYF
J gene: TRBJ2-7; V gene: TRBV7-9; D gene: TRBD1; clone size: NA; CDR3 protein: CASSTGDEQYF
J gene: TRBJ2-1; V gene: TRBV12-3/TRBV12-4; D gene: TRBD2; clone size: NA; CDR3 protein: CASSSTSGSLVF
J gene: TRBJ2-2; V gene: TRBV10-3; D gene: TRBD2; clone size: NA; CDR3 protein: CAISLTSGLAGDTGELFF
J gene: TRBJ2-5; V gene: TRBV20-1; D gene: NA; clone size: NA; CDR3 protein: CSAEGGETQYF
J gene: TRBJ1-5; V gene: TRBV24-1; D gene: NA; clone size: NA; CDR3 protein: CATSDTAKGDNQPQHF
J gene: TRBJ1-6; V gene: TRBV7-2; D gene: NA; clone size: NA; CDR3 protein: CASSPQGSYNSPLHF
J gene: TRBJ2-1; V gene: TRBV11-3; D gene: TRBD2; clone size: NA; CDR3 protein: CASSFTSGNFGGNEQFF
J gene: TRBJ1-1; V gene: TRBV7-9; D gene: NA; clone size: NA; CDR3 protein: CASSLARQLNTEAFF
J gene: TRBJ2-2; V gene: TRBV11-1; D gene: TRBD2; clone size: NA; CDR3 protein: CASSPTSGYTGELFF
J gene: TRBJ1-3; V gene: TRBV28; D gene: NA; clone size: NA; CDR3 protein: CASSFSGGNTIYF
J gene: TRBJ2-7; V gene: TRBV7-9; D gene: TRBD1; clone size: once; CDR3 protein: CASSSPLPGQGPMYEQYF
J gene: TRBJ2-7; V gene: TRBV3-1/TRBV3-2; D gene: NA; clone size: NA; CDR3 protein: CASSQEWAAPYEQYF
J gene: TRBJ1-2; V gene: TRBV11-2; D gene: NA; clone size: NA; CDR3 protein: CASSPSNYGSYGYTF
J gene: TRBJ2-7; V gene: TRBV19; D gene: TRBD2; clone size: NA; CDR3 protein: CASSVTGTSGNYEQYF
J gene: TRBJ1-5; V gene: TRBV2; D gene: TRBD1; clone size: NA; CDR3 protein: CASSVLQGADQPQHF
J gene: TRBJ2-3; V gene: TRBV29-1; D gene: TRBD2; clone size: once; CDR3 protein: CSAHAEGLELTDTQYF
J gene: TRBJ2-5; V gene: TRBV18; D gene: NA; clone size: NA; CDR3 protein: CASSPTQGVQETQYF
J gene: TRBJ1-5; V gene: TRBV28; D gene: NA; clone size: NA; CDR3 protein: CASSFPYSNQPQHF
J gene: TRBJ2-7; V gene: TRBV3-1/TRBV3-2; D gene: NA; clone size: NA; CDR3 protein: CASSQGGGTYEQYF
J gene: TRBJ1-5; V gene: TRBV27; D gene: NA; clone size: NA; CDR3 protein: CASSATQGPQPQHF
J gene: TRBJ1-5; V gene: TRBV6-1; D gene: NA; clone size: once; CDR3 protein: CASSETQGGNQPQHF
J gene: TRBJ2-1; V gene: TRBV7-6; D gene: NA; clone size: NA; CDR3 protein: CASSTGLEQFF
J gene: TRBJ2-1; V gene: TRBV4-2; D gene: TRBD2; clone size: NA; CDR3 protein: CASSPPGSSGRRVEQFF